These 28 T cell receptor beta chains came from one sample sequenced in a study of T cell changes during pregnancy in multiple sclerosis. This table comes from immunoSEQ multiplex PCR, and its TCRdb copy is limited to in-frame clones, with some not included. The sample holds around 65,000 clones, approximately 90% seen once. Sequencing was performed on peripheral blood, taken in the third trimester of pregnancy. The source is a female donor in good health, enrolled as a control in a pregnancy study.

The chain employs TRBV6-1 and TRBJ2-2; D gene unclear. The V and J ends lost 7 bases and 8 bases respectively, with 8 bases between them. Germline V lookup: CDR1 MNHNS, CDR2 SASEGT. The CDR3 has 11 amino acids. CDR3 nucleotides: TGTGCCAGCATAAGAACTGGGGAGCTGTTTTTT. Amino acid sequence: CASIRTGELFF.

The chain joins TRBV19 to TRBJ2-3; TRBD2 agrees at 13 bases. With 6 bases clipped from V and 4 bases from J, the junction kept 4 bases outside the gene matches. This CDR3 spans 15 amino acids. Germline V gene data show CDR1 as LNHDA and CDR2 as SQIVND (reference sequence). As DNA, the CDR3 is TGTGCCAGTAGGGGACTAGCGGGGAGGGCAGATACGCAGTATTTT. Its translation is CASRGLAGRADTQYF.

This clone was found a few times. The chain is built from TRBV30 and TRBJ1-1, with D perhaps matching TRBD1 (6 bases). The ends were cut back, 2 bases at V and 4 bases at J, with 11 bases in the middle. Per the germline V gene, CDR1 is GTSNPN and CDR2 is SVGIG (reference sequence). The CDR3 covers 13 residues. The chain's CDR3 is CAWSLTGTTEAFF. CDR3 coding DNA: TGTGCCTGGAGTTTAACAGGGACCACTGAAGCTTTCTTT.

Only one count was recorded for this clone. CDR3 loop: CAISEGQGLNSPLHF. The CDR3, as DNA: TGTGCCATCAGTGAGGGACAGGGCCTTAATTCACCCCTCCACTTT. The chain joins TRBV10-3 to TRBJ1-6, with 8 positions matching TRBD1. Trimming took 2 bases from V and 6 from J; bases not matched to a gene: 3. The CDR3 extends over 15 amino acids. Per germline, CDR1 ENHRY and CDR2 SYGVKD.

V and J are TRBV10-3 and TRBJ2-5; TRBD1 agrees at 8 bases. Germline V gives CDR1 ENHRY, CDR2 SYGVKD. With 2 bases clipped from V and 3 bases from J, the junction kept 8 bases outside the gene matches. The length of the CDR3 is 16 residues. The CDR3 bases are TGTGCCATCAGTGAGCCCCTTGGACAGGGTGAAGAGACCCAGTACTTC. Its translation is CAISEPLGQGEETQYF.

In DNA, the CDR3 is TGTGCCAGCTCGCCCTTGCACGGACAGCAGAACACTGAAGCTTTCTTT. This translates into CASSPLHGQQNTEAFF. The chain links TRBV5-6 to TRBJ1-1, with D perhaps matching TRBD1 (6 bases). V gave up 7 bases and J gave up 1 base, with 20 bases separating them. Per germline, CDR1 SGHDT and CDR2 YYEEEE. The CDR3 sequence is 16 residues long.

V and J are TRBV7-2 and TRBJ1-1; the D is unclear. CDR1 is SGHTA, CDR2 FQGNSA, per germline. Trimming cost V 4 bases and J 2 bases, with 8 bases left between them. This CDR3 is 13 amino acids long. In DNA form, the CDR3 reads TGTGCCAGCAGCTCTACAGTTAACACTGAAGCTTTCTTT. Its protein product is CASSSTVNTEAFF.

The chain couples TRBV7-3 to TRBJ2-7; TRBD1 is a possible D gene (6 bases). V was shortened by 5 bases and J by 3 bases, with 11 bases between the two germline ends. Germline values: CDR1 SGHTA, CDR2 FQGTGA. This CDR3 comprises 13 residues. The CDR3 loop is CASSRDTYYEQYF. In DNA, the CDR3 is TGTGCCAGCAGCCGGGACACCTACTACGAGCAGTACTTC. Full variable domain (outside the CDR3, taken from reference TRBV7-3 and TRBJ2-7): GAGVSQTPSNKVTEKGKYVELRCDPISGHTALYWYRQSLGQGPEFLIYFQGTGAADDSGLPNDRFFAVRPEGSVSTLKIQRTERGDSAVYLCASSRDTYYEQYFGPGTRLTVT.

The CDR3 protein is CASSYDYRVTEAFF. CDR3 nucleotide sequence: TGTGCCAGCAGTTACGACTACAGGGTCACTGAAGCTTTCTTT. V gene TRBV6-5 combines with J gene TRBJ1-1, with D maybe TRBD1 (6 bases). Germline values: CDR1 MNHEY, CDR2 SVGAGI. V shed 2 bases and J shed 4 bases, with 11 bases lying between them. The CDR3 extends over 14 amino acids.

The rearrangement uses TRBV7-2 and TRBJ2-7; no clear D gene. The CDR3 has 13 amino acids. V was shortened by 5 bases and J by 4 bases, with 12 bases between the two germline ends. The germline V gene encodes CDR1 SGHTA and CDR2 FQGNSA. CDR3 amino acids: CASSPQPQYEQYF. The CDR3 DNA follows: TGTGCCAGCAGCCCACAGCCACAATACGAGCAGTACTTC.

CDR3 residues: CASSLDITEKLFF. The CDR3 coding sequence is TGTGCCAGCTCTCTCGACATTACCGAAAAACTGTTTTTT. V and J are TRBV18 and TRBJ1-4; no clear D. V was pared by 6 bases and J by 8 bases, with 13 bases between. The CDR3 spans 13 residues. The germline V gene encodes CDR1 KGHSH and CDR2 LQKENI. Full variable domain (missing parts from reference TRBV18 and TRBJ1-4): NAGVMQNPRHLVRRRGQEARLRCSPMKGHSHVYWYRQLPEEGLKFMVYLQKENIIDESGMPKERFSAEFPKEGPSILRIQQVVRGDSAAYFCASSLDITEKLFFGSGTQLSVL.

A single count supports this clone. The V call is TRBV5-1, the J call TRBJ2-1; D may be TRBD1 (5 bases). This CDR3 has 16 residues. CDR1 SGHRS and CDR2 YFSETQ come from the germline V gene. With 0 bases removed from V and 4 bases from J, the gap between germline ends came to 14 bases. CDR3 coding DNA: TGCGCCAGCAGCTTGGCCATGGGCAGGGAATACAATGAGCAGTTCTTC. It yields the protein CASSLAMGREYNEQFF.

This chain joins TRBV4-3 and TRBJ2-1, with D possibly being TRBD1 (5 bases). CDR1 is LGHNA, CDR2 YSLEER, per germline. The V gene lost 1 base and the J gene lost 6 bases, with 13 bases spanning the gap. CDR3 length: 15 amino acids. CDR3 DNA sequence: TGCGCCAGCAGCCAAGCGCCTTCTAGGGGCAATGAGCAGTTCTTC. This codes for CASSQAPSRGNEQFF.

The V gene is TRBV9, the J gene TRBJ1-2; 9 positions agree with TRBD1. The V gene's germline CDR1 is SGDLS and CDR2 YYNGEE. There are 14 residues in the CDR3. Unmatched junction bases numbered 6, after V lost 4 bases and J lost 5 bases. The CDR3 region has the DNA TGTGCCAGCAGCCCGGACAGGGGATTGTATGGCTACACCTTC. Translated, it gives CASSPDRGLYGYTF.

The CDR3 reads CASSQGQGIYEKLFF. CDR3 sequence (DNA): TGCGCCAGCAGCCAGGGACAGGGTATCTATGAAAAACTGTTTTTT. The V gene is TRBV4-3, the J gene TRBJ1-4; 9 nucleotides match TRBD1. V lost 3 bases to trimming and J lost 6 bases; unmatched junction nucleotides: 5. Germline V gene sequence: CDR1 LGHNA, CDR2 YSLEER. The CDR3 length is 15 residues.

A few counts support this clone. The chain employs TRBV7-9 and TRBJ2-2, with 8 bases fitting TRBD1. This CDR3 is built from 16 residues. Germline CDR1 reads SEHNR; CDR2 reads FQNEAQ (reference sequence). Trimming at V came to 0 bases and at J to 6 bases, leaving 6 bases not matched to a gene. CDR3 protein: CASSLAAGGKSGELFF. Here the CDR3 DNA reads TGTGCCAGCAGCTTAGCGGCAGGGGGCAAGTCCGGGGAGCTGTTTTTT.

J is TRBJ2-4 and V is TRBV10-1; D is ambiguous. Germline CDR1 and CDR2: WNHNN and SYGVQD (reference sequence). The CDR3 loop spans 12 amino acids. Trimming removed 3 bases at V and 8 bases at J, with 8 bases between. Here the CDR3 reads CASSDPSDIQYF. The CDR3 coding sequence is TGCGCCAGCAGTGATCCGAGTGACATTCAGTACTTC.

J is TRBJ2-7 and V is TRBV7-9; a possible D gene is TRBD1 (7 bases). Trimming shortened V by 0 bases and J by 5 bases, and 26 bases separated the two germline ends. The V gene's germline CDR1 is SEHNR and CDR2 FQNEAQ (reference sequence). This CDR3 region has 19 residues. CDR3 DNA: TGTGCCAGCAGCTTAGCGCGGGACAGCATTGAGGGTGGGGATGACGAGCAGTACTTC. It yields the protein CASSLARDSIEGGDDEQYF.

Only one count was recorded for this clone. The chain combines TRBV5-8 with TRBJ2-6; no clear D. Trimming shortened V by 2 bases and J by 7 bases, and 7 bases separated the two germline ends. Germline V gives CDR1 SGHTS, CDR2 YDEGEE. This CDR3 region has 13 residues. As DNA, the CDR3 is TGTGCCAGCAGCTTCGTGACAGCCAACGTCCTGACTTTC. Encoded protein: CASSFVTANVLTF.

The V gene is TRBV5-3, the J gene TRBJ1-6; 7 bases are a match to TRBD1. TRBV5-3 is an open reading frame, and its role is uncertain. This CDR3 has 16 amino acids. The junction had 9 bases not matched to a gene; V was cut back by 4 bases and J by 5 bases. CDR3 region: CARSPNRTGNNSPLHF. The CDR3 nucleotides read TGTGCCAGAAGCCCAAACAGGACAGGTAATAATTCACCCCTCCACTTT.

This chain uses TRBV6-1 with TRBJ1-1; D uncertain. Germline CDR1 is MNHNS and CDR2 is SASEGT. V lost 3 bases and J 11 bases, leaving 13 bases between the germline ends. There are 12 residues in the CDR3. CDR3 amino acids: CASSEAGFEAFF. The CDR3 coding sequence is TGTGCCAGCAGTGAGGCCGGGTTCGAGGCTTTCTTT.

This clone was seen a handful of times. The rearrangement uses TRBV7-8 and TRBJ2-2; 8 nucleotides agree with TRBD1. J lost 7 bases, V lost 2 bases, and 15 bases had no gene match. The CDR3 is 18 amino acids. Germline V gives CDR1 SGHVS, CDR2 FQNEAQ. The CDR3 sequence: CASSLSLLGTGLRGELFF. The DNA for the CDR3 is TGTGCCAGCAGCTTATCCCTATTGGGGACAGGCCTGCGCGGGGAGCTGTTTTTT.

The V and J genes are TRBV25-1 and TRBJ1-2; D not certain. There are 12 residues in the CDR3. The germline V and J ends were trimmed by 8 bases and 2 bases, with 9 bases remaining between them. CDR1 and CDR2 from the germline V gene are MGHDK and SYGVNS. The CDR3, as DNA: TGTGCCAGCTCTCCGGGAAACTATGGCTACACCTTC. Amino acids: CASSPGNYGYTF.

This chain joins TRBV7-2 and TRBJ2-2, with TRBD1 as a possible D gene (5 bases). Deletions cut 5 bases from V and 5 bases from J, with 9 bases between. From germline, CDR1 is SGHTA and CDR2 FQGNSA. This CDR3 comprises 13 residues. CDR3 loop: CASSLRQTGELFF. CDR3 bases: TGTGCCAGCAGCCTCCGACAGACCGGGGAGCTGTTTTTT.

The chain joins TRBV25-1 to TRBJ1-1; TRBD1 agrees at 9 bases. The CDR3 sequence is 14 residues long. The V segment lost 7 bases and the J segment 0 bases; nucleotides outside the gene matches: 3. Looked up from germline, CDR1 is MGHDK and CDR2 is SYGVNS. The CDR3 DNA reads TGTGCCAGCAACGGACAGGGGATGAACACTGAAGCTTTCTTT. This sequence encodes CASNGQGMNTEAFF.

To note about this clone: Other nucleotide sequences in the sample specify the same CDR3. V usage is TRBV30 and J usage is TRBJ2-3; D remains ambiguous. The CDR3 has 12 residues. Germline V gives CDR1 GTSNPN, CDR2 SVGIG (reference sequence). Trimming stripped 0 bases from V and 6 bases from J, with 7 bases between. Here the CDR3 reads CAWSVTGDTQYF. CDR3 DNA sequence: TGTGCCTGGAGTGTAACCGGGGATACGCAGTATTTT.

The CDR3 DNA sequence: TGTGCCAGCAGTCGTCCGGGACAGGGTTCCGGGGAGCTGTTTTTT. Amino acid sequence: CASSRPGQGSGELFF. V is TRBV28 and J is TRBJ2-2; 9 bases are a match to TRBD1. The CDR3 has 15 residues. The germline CDR1 and CDR2 sequences are MDHEN and SYDVKM. V was pared by 5 bases and J by 6 bases, with 7 bases of the junction left unmatched.

This chain links TRBV7-9 with TRBJ1-1; the D gene is possibly TRBD1 (6 bases). Per germline, CDR1 SEHNR and CDR2 FQNEAQ (reference sequence). Trimming removed 6 bases from V and 4 bases from J, with 15 bases in between. The CDR3 runs 14 residues. In DNA form, the CDR3 reads TGTGCCAGCAGTTCCCACCGGGACATCACTGAAGCTTTCTTT. This codes for CASSSHRDITEAFF.